This T cell receptor (beta chain) was obtained from a study of CD8+ T cells in alopecia areata. General study findings and limits: Resident alphabeta T-cell populations of normal skin are likewise subject to sequencing in scalp samples. Sharing of TCRs across patients appeared less clear than in mice, possibly for HLA-related reasons. Scalp lesions, especially in alopecia totalis/universalis, had higher clonality than normal scalp.

The V gene's germline CDR1 is SQVTM and CDR2 ANQGSEA. Trimming stripped 5 bases from V and 8 bases from J, with 12 bases between. This CDR3 spans 11 amino acids. Sequencing relied on a cDNA template that was reverse transcribed from extracted RNA. Data came from immunoSEQ multiplex PCR; TCRdb stores just in-frame clones and leaves some out. The top ten hold approximately 4.3% of the sample, which has roughly 150,000 clones, around 55% seen once. From PBMCs, CD4+ and CD8+ T cells were sorted. Points on this clone: The antigen remains unidentified.

This TCR came from a human donor in good health. The rearrangement uses TRBV29-1 and TRBJ1-2; maybe TRBD1 (5 bases). Sequenced input: CD4+ T cells sorted from blood. CDR3 protein: CSVPGLRGYTF. The CDR3 DNA is TGCAGCGTTCCGGGACTAAGAGGCTACACCTTC.